This T cell receptor (beta chain) was found in a study of a mutant IDH1 vaccine in newly diagnosed glioma. Study-wide background: Vaccination was launched 4-6 weeks after radiotherapy alone, or with temozolomide cycles.

Clones were sequenced by immunoSEQ multiplex PCR, and TCRdb holds only the in-frame ones, with some missing. The sample lists about 69,000 clones, 85% to 90% seen once, with roughly 2% in the top ten. Only one count was recorded for this clone. Its specificity is unknown. Described time point: week 35, safety follow-up. Topical imiquimod was applied with each vaccine dose, which held 300 ug of mutant IDH1 20-mer peptide. Germline V CDR1 and CDR2: SGHRS, YFSETQ. This CDR3 comprises 13 residues. V dropped 4 bases and J dropped 8 bases, with 13 bases sitting between them. The source is a man aged 25-45 years with glioma. This chain uses TRBV5-1 with TRBJ2-1, with a weak D call TRBD1 (5 bases). The sample in question was PBMCs, obtained from a glioma patient whose treatment included an IDH1 peptide vaccine. CDR3 DNA: TGCGCCAGCAGCCATTTGGGGCAGGATGAGCAGTTCTTC. It specifies CASSHLGQDEQFF. Complete variable domain (other parts from reference TRBV5-1 and TRBJ2-1): KAGVTQTPRYLIKTRGQQVTLSCSPISGHRSVSWYQQTPGQGLQFLFEYFSETQRNKGNFPGRFSGRQFSNSRSEMNVSTLELGDSALYLCASSHLGQDEQFFGPGTRLTVL.